This TCR beta chain is drawn from a study of T-cell reconstitution after alpha-beta-depleted transplantation in children. This clonotype was recorded at least ten times. V lost 5 bases to trimming and J lost 4 bases, with 17 bases between them. This CDR3 is 16 amino acids long. Unique molecular identifiers were incorporated when the TCRbeta library was constructed. TCRdb passed the PCR reads through MiXCR, listing each CDR3 protein once. The data contain some 600,000 distinct CDR3 sequences, around 17% of them singletons. The sample in question was PBMCs from the stem cell graft donor, obtained from the stem cell graft. The source is a human donor who donated a stem cell graft to a child with acute myeloid leukemia. The chain is built from TRBV12-3 or TRBV12-4 and TRBJ2-2, with D possibly TRBD2 on 7 matching bases. CDR3 protein: CASSMGGADATGELFF. CDR3 DNA sequence: TGTGCCAGCAGTATGGGGGGGGCCGATGCCACCGGGGAGCTGTTTTTT.